These T cell receptor beta chains were read from a single sample in a study of blood T cell repertoires in COVID-19. The protocol was immunoSEQ multiplex PCR, while the TCRdb copy is restricted to in-frame clones and leaves out a portion. The table records a few hundred thousand clones, nearly 90% of them present only once. The sequencing input was peripheral blood. These receptors were obtained from a woman aged 35 to 49 who had recovered from COVID-19. Both conserved end residues are part of each CDR3. D genes are given only for firm matches. Not all rows give a size; the values are once, few, many and, for expanded clones, a class.

d_call j_call clone_size v_call cdr3_nt cdr3_aa
TRBD1 TRBJ2-1 . TRBV28 TGTGCCAGCAGACAGGGGTACAATGAGCAGTTCTTC CASRQGYNEQFF
. TRBJ1-1 . TRBV12-5 TGTGCTAGTGGAGCCTATTTTACGCTGAACACTGAAGCTTTCTTT CASGAYFTLNTEAFF
. TRBJ2-4 once TRBV2 TGTGCCAGCAGTGACCAGGGCCCCAAAAACATTCAGTACTTC CASSDQGPKNIQYF
TRBD2 TRBJ2-3 . TRBV5-1 TGCGCCAGCAGCCGATCTACGGGAGGGTACACAGATACGCAGTATTTT CASSRSTGGYTDTQYF
TRBD2 TRBJ2-5 . TRBV19 TGTGCCAGTAGGATAAACGGACTAGCGGGAGCCCAGTACTTC CASRINGLAGAQYF
TRBD1 TRBJ1-4 . TRBV11-2 TGTGCCAGCAGCAGGGACAGGGGGCATGAAAAACTGTTTTTT CASSRDRGHEKLFF
TRBD1 TRBJ2-2 . TRBV18 TGTGCCAGCTCACCTCGACAGGGCAACACCGGGGAGCTGTTTTTT CASSPRQGNTGELFF
. TRBJ1-2 . TRBV29-1 TGCAGCGTGGGGGGCTATGGCTACACCTTC CSVGGYGYTF
. TRBJ1-1 . TRBV7-2 TGTGCCAGCAGCCGGGGAGGAACAGAAGAAGCTTTCTTT CASSRGGTEEAFF
. TRBJ2-1 . TRBV7-7 TGTGCCAGCAGCTTAGGGGCCAACAATGAGCAGTTCTTC CASSLGANNEQFF
TRBD2 TRBJ2-3 . TRBV15 TGTGCCACCCTGAGCGGGGACTCGCCAGATACGCAGTATTTT CATLSGDSPDTQYF
TRBD2 TRBJ2-5 . TRBV28 TGTGCCAGCAGTGTATCTAGCGGGGGGGCCTACGGGGAGACCCAGTACTTC CASSVSSGGAYGETQYF
. TRBJ1-4 . TRBV11-2 TGTGCCAGCAGCCCCTTTGCGGGTGGGGATGAAAAACTGTTTTTT CASSPFAGGDEKLFF
. TRBJ1-1 . TRBV6-5 TGTGCCAGCAGGATCGGTGAGAAGAACACTGAAGCTTTCTTT CASRIGEKNTEAFF
TRBD1 TRBJ2-7 . TRBV28 TGTGCCAGCAGTCCATCGGGGACAGGGGGCTACGAGCAGTACTTC CASSPSGTGGYEQYF
TRBD2 TRBJ2-1 . TRBV24-1 TGTGCCACCAGTGATTCCCCGGGACTAGCGGGGAGCTCCTACAATGAGCAGTTCTTC CATSDSPGLAGSSYNEQFF
TRBD2 TRBJ2-1 once TRBV10-2 TGCGCCAGCAGCCGGACTAGCGGGGCGTACAATGAGCAGTTCTTC CASSRTSGAYNEQFF
TRBD2 TRBJ2-1 once TRBV20-1 TGCAGTGCTAGTGGGCGGGAGGGATACTACAATGAGCAGTTCTTC CSASGREGYYNEQFF
TRBD2 TRBJ2-1 once TRBV13 TGTGCCAGCAGCCTACTAGCGGGAGGTTCCGATGAGCAGTTCTTC CASSLLAGGSDEQFF
. TRBJ2-1 . TRBV5-4 TGTGCCAGCAGCTTATGGCGGGACCTCAATGAGCAGTTCTTC CASSLWRDLNEQFF
. TRBJ2-1 . TRBV12-3/TRBV12-4 TGTGCCAGCAGTTTTTCCGACAATGAGCAGTTCTTC CASSFSDNEQFF
. TRBJ2-7 . TRBV7-9 TGTGCCAGCAGCTTAGGGGCTTCCCTTACCTACGAGCAGTACTTC CASSLGASLTYEQYF
. TRBJ2-3 . TRBV5-6 TGTGCCAGCAGCTTCCTAGCCCGGGCGGATACGCAGTATTTT CASSFLARADTQYF
TRBD2 TRBJ2-1 . TRBV12-5 TGTGCTAGTGGTTTAGCGGGGGGGCAGTCGTTCAATGAGCAGTTCTTC CASGLAGGQSFNEQFF
. TRBJ1-6 . TRBV28 TGTGCCAGCAGTTTCCCGCGGGGCAAAGCACCCCTCCACTTT CASSFPRGKAPLHF
. TRBJ1-3 once TRBV29-1 TGCAGCGTCGGCCGACAGTCTGGAAACACCATATATTTT CSVGRQSGNTIYF
TRBD2 TRBJ2-3 . TRBV11-2 TGTGCCAGCAGCACTCGGACTAGCGGTGGAGATACGCAGTATTTT CASSTRTSGGDTQYF
. TRBJ1-5 . TRBV4-1 TGCGCCAGCAGCCAAGCAGGGTCTAATCAGCCCCAGCATTTT CASSQAGSNQPQHF
. TRBJ2-5 . TRBV28 TGTGCCAGCAGTTCTTCCAGGACAGCAGGGTTTGGGGAGACCCAGTACTTC CASSSSRTAGFGETQYF
. TRBJ1-1 . TRBV30 TGTGCCTGGAGTGGACACCCGAACACTGAAGCTTTCTTT CAWSGHPNTEAFF
TRBD2 TRBJ2-1 . TRBV7-8 TGTGCCAGCAGCTTATCGGCTAGCGGGAGATTGGACAATGAGCAGTTCTTC CASSLSASGRLDNEQFF
TRBD2 TRBJ2-3 . TRBV7-6 TGTGCCAGCAGCTTAGGGGCGGGGGGCGGCACAGATACGCAGTATTTT CASSLGAGGGTDTQYF
. TRBJ2-2 . TRBV24-1 TGTGCCACCAGTGATTTTAGGGGCGGGGAGCTGTTTTTT CATSDFRGGELFF
TRBD2 TRBJ2-2 . TRBV9 TGTGCCAGCAGCTCCGGACTAGGGAACACCGGGGAGCTGTTTTTT CASSSGLGNTGELFF
. TRBJ2-3 . TRBV11-2 TGTGCCAGCAGCTTAGAGGGGACTAGCACAGATACGCAGTATTTT CASSLEGTSTDTQYF
. TRBJ2-1 . TRBV27 TGTGCCAGCAGTTTAAGGGCGGGGTACAATGAGCAGTTCTTC CASSLRAGYNEQFF
. TRBJ2-1 . TRBV19 TGTGCCAGCATTAGTTGGAATGAGCAGTTCTTC CASISWNEQFF
TRBD1 TRBJ2-4 . TRBV18 TGTGCCAGCTCACGGGACAGGGGCGAAGTAGTTCAGTACTTC CASSRDRGEVVQYF
. TRBJ2-5 few TRBV10-1 TGCGCCAGCAGTGAGTCGCCGGGCCAAGAGACCCAGTACTTC CASSESPGQETQYF
TRBD1 TRBJ1-2 . TRBV19 TGTGCCAGTGAGACAGGGGTTAACTATGGCTACACCTTC CASETGVNYGYTF